The rows below give T cell receptor beta chains drawn from one sample of a study of shared clonotypes between healthy human individuals. Clones were sequenced by immunoSEQ multiplex PCR, and TCRdb holds only the in-frame ones, with some missing. The table lists some 1.5 million clones, roughly 95% of them singletons. The sample taken for sequencing was naive CD4+ T cells sorted from blood. These TCRs come from a man younger than 45 in good health. Both conserved end residues are part of each CDR3. D genes are given only for firm matches. The listing skips clone size in some rows; elsewhere it reads once, few, many or a size class.

>NA|TRBJ1-5|NA|TRBV2
TGTGCCAGCAGTGAGGGGGGTGCCAATCAGCCCCAGCATTTT
CASSEGGANQPQHF
>NA|TRBJ2-5|NA|TRBV14
TGTGCCAGCAGCCGGGAGGCGGTAGAGACCCAGTACTTC
CASSREAVETQYF
>NA|TRBJ2-2|NA|TRBV2
TGTGCCAGCAGTGATTTAGGGGCCAACACCGGGGAGCTGTTTTTT
CASSDLGANTGELFF
>NA|TRBJ2-5|NA|TRBV28
TGTGCCAGCAGTATCATCCAAGAGACCCAGTACTTC
CASSIIQETQYF
>TRBD1|TRBJ2-1|NA|TRBV28
TGTGCCAGCAGTTTATGGGACAGGGGGCGCGATGAGCAGTTCTTC
CASSLWDRGRDEQFF
>NA|TRBJ1-2|once|TRBV6-4
TGTGCCAGCAGGGGAATGGACAGCGAGGTTTATGGCTACACCTTC
CASRGMDSEVYGYTF
>NA|TRBJ1-3|NA|TRBV4-1
TGCGCCAGCAGCCACCCCGGCCGGACTCAAGGAAACACCATATATTTT
CASSHPGRTQGNTIYF
>NA|TRBJ2-5|NA|TRBV25-1
TGTGCCAGCAGTGAGCCCCAAGAGACCCAGTACTTC
CASSEPQETQYF
>TRBD2|TRBJ2-7|once|TRBV7-6
TGTGCCAGCAGTCACCAGACTAGCGGGAGATTCTCCTACGAGCAGTACTTC
CASSHQTSGRFSYEQYF
>NA|TRBJ1-1|NA|TRBV11-2
TGTGCCAGCAGCTTAGAGGCGGGCGACACTGAAGCTTTCTTT
CASSLEAGDTEAFF
>TRBD2|TRBJ2-2|NA|TRBV28
TGTGCCAGCAGTTCTTACGCGATTATGACTAGCGGGATTACCGGGGAGCTGTTTTTT
CASSSYAIMTSGITGELFF
>TRBD1|TRBJ2-7|NA|TRBV5-1
TGCGCCAGCATGGAGCGGACAGGGGGGACCTACGAGCAGTACTTC
CASMERTGGTYEQYF
>NA|TRBJ2-7|NA|TRBV15
TGTGCCACCAGCAGAGACCCTGCGTTCTTCTATGAGCAGTACTTC
CATSRDPAFFYEQYF
>TRBD1|TRBJ2-5|NA|TRBV2
TGTGCCAGCAGTGAATCTCGGACAGGAGAGACCCAGTACTTC
CASSESRTGETQYF
>NA|TRBJ1-5|NA|TRBV18
TGTGCCAGCTCTAGGGACGAGAATCAGCCCCAGCATTTT
CASSRDENQPQHF
>NA|TRBJ2-1|NA|TRBV9
TGTGCCAGCAGCGTAGTAGGAGGAAATAACTACAATGAGCAGTTCTTC
CASSVVGGNNYNEQFF
>NA|TRBJ2-7|NA|TRBV11-2
TGTGCCAGCAGCCGCCTGAGGCAGGGTCCCCACGAGCAGTACTTC
CASSRLRQGPHEQYF
>TRBD1|TRBJ1-1|NA|TRBV18
TGTGCCAGCTCACCCTTGGGAGGGGGCCTGAACACTGAAGCTTTCTTT
CASSPLGGGLNTEAFF
>NA|TRBJ2-7|NA|TRBV7-2
TGTGCCAGCAACCCCCGGGACTCCGAATACGAGCAGTACTTC
CASNPRDSEYEQYF
>TRBD1|TRBJ2-5|NA|TRBV29-1
TGCAGCGTTGTCGGGACAGGGAACCAAGAGACCCAGTACTTC
CSVVGTGNQETQYF
>NA|TRBJ1-1|NA|TRBV6-5
TGTGCCAGCAGTTACTCGAACAGGCGGACTGAAGCTTTCTTT
CASSYSNRRTEAFF
>NA|TRBJ1-1|NA|TRBV27
TGTGCCAGCAGTTTACGGCGGGGGGTACTGAACACTGAAGCTTTCTTT
CASSLRRGVLNTEAFF
>TRBD1|TRBJ2-2|NA|TRBV2
TGTGCCAGCAGGGTCAGACCGGGACAGGGTGCATCGAACACCGGGGAGCTGTTTTTT
CASRVRPGQGASNTGELFF
>NA|TRBJ1-5|NA|TRBV19
TGTGCCAGTATTAGGGAACGGGGTCAGCCCCAGCATTTT
CASIRERGQPQHF
>NA|TRBJ1-2|NA|TRBV9
TGTGCCAGCAGTGTCTTCGGCAAGGACTATGGCTACACCTTC
CASSVFGKDYGYTF
>NA|TRBJ2-3|once|TRBV7-9
TGTGCCAGCAGCTTGGGTTCATTGGTATACACAGATACGCAGTATTTT
CASSLGSLVYTDTQYF
>NA|TRBJ2-7|few|TRBV27
TGTGCCAGCAGTTCCGCCCGCTACGAGCAGTACTTC
CASSSARYEQYF
>NA|TRBJ2-3|NA|TRBV19
TGTGCCAGTAGTACCGGGACCCTGAGCACAGATACGCAGTATTTT
CASSTGTLSTDTQYF
>NA|TRBJ2-3|once|TRBV9
TGTGCCAGCAGCGTCCATGCCCAACGACAGCAATCCACAGATACGCAGTATTTT
CASSVHAQRQQSTDTQYF
>NA|TRBJ2-5|few|TRBV5-1
TGCGCCAGCAGCTTGGACCCGTACCAAGAGACCCAGTACTTC
CASSLDPYQETQYF
>TRBD2|TRBJ2-1|NA|TRBV7-2
TGTGCCAGCAGCTTAGTTTGGACTAGCCATGAGCAGTTCTTC
CASSLVWTSHEQFF
>NA|TRBJ2-2|NA|TRBV11-2
TGTGCCAGCAGCTTATTAAATAGTGGGGAGCTGTTTTTT
CASSLLNSGELFF
>NA|TRBJ2-7|NA|TRBV25-1
TGTGCCAGCAGTGACTCCAGGGGGGGGTCCTACGAGCAGTACTTC
CASSDSRGGSYEQYF
>TRBD1|TRBJ1-2|few|TRBV2
TGTGCCAGCGGACAGGGACGCGGCTACACCTTC
CASGQGRGYTF
>TRBD2|TRBJ2-5|NA|TRBV5-1
TGCGCCAGCAGCTTGGCCATTGCGGCGGGAGGGCCAGATCGAAAGGGGACCCAGTACTTC
CASSLAIAAGGPDRKGTQYF